The 13 T cell receptor beta chains reported below all come from one sample, sequenced in a study of cytomegalovirus exposure and HLA in healthy donors. The PCR was carried out with 60 Vbeta primers and 13 Jbeta primers. TCRdb's copy holds only in-frame clones and misses some; the assay was immunoSEQ multiplex PCR. The sample holds about 130,000 clones, roughly 85% seen once. Sequenced input: PBMCs. These receptors were taken from a woman aged 25 to 39 in good health and CMV-seropositive.

The chain employs TRBV6-4 and TRBJ2-7; 8 nucleotides agree with TRBD1. Germline V gene lookup returns CDR1 MRHNA and CDR2 SNTAGT. V trimming: 1 base; J trimming: 5 bases; junction bases outside the gene matches: 16. The CDR3 sequence is 18 residues long. DNA for the CDR3: TGTGCCAGCAGTGACTTGACCGGAAGTGGACAGGGTTTCCACGAGCAGTACTTC. Protein: CASSDLTGSGQGFHEQYF.

J is TRBJ2-1 and V is TRBV28, with a possible D match to TRBD1 (6 bases). The germline V gene encodes CDR1 MDHEN and CDR2 SYDVKM. The CDR3 runs to 15 residues. The V end was cut by 4 bases, the J end by 6 bases, with 16 bases between. DNA for the CDR3: TGTGCCAGCAGTTCCCCCCCGGGACATGGCAATGAGCAGTTCTTC. Its translation is CASSSPPGHGNEQFF. The full variable domain, rest sourced from reference TRBV28 and TRBJ2-1, is DVKVTQSSRYLVKRTGEKVFLECVQDMDHENMFWYRQDPGLGLRLIYFSYDVKMKEKGDIPEGYSVSREKKERFSLILESASTNQTSMYLCASSSPPGHGNEQFFGPGTRLTVL.

The chain combines TRBV20-1 with TRBJ2-1, with TRBD2 as a possible D gene (6 bases). V was shortened by 7 bases and J by 11 bases, with 15 bases between the two germline ends. CDR3 length: 11 residues. Looked up from germline, CDR1 is DFQATT and CDR2 is SNEGSKA (reference sequence). The CDR3 coding sequence is TGCAGTGGGGGTAGCGGCTCCAAGCAGTTCTTC. Amino acid sequence: CSGGSGSKQFF.

The V and J genes are TRBV10-1 and TRBJ1-2; 7 bases fit TRBD1. The CDR3 spans 17 residues. After removal of 3 bases from V and 5 bases from J, the junction contained 15 bases not matched to a gene. Per the germline V gene, CDR1 is WNHNN and CDR2 is SYGVQD (reference sequence). CDR3 residues: CASSDRDRIRSWYGYTF. As DNA, the CDR3 is TGCGCCAGCAGTGACCGGGACAGAATTCGTTCTTGGTATGGCTACACCTTC.

There are a few counts of this clone. This chain joins TRBV5-1 and TRBJ1-6; maybe TRBD1 (5 bases). The V gene's germline CDR1 is SGHRS and CDR2 YFSETQ. There are 13 residues in the CDR3. With 4 bases removed from V and 6 bases from J, the gap between germline ends came to 8 bases. CDR3 nucleotides: TGCGCCAGCAGCCCCGACAGTAATTCACCCCTCCACTTT. Translation: CASSPDSNSPLHF.

This rearrangement joins TRBV19 to TRBJ1-4; 9 bases fit TRBD1. Losses at the gene ends were 9 bases for V and 8 bases for J; bases not matched to a gene: 7. CDR3 length equals 13 residues. Germline assignment: CDR1 LNHDA and CDR2 SQIVND (reference sequence). In DNA form, the CDR3 reads TGTGCCAGCAGCGGGACAGGGAGAGAAAAACTGTTTTTT. Translated: CASSGTGREKLFF.

The J gene is TRBJ1-2, the V gene TRBV2, with D possibly being TRBD1 (5 bases). V lost 6 bases and J lost 2, with 10 bases in between. There are 13 residues in the CDR3. CDR1 and CDR2 (germline): SNHLY, FYNNEI. CDR3 amino acids: CASRVQENYGYTF. The CDR3, as DNA: TGTGCCAGCAGGGTACAGGAGAACTATGGCTACACCTTC.

The chain is built from TRBV5-1 and TRBJ2-5, with TRBD1 as a possible D gene (6 bases). The germline CDR1 and CDR2 sequences are SGHRS and YFSETQ. Trimming took 0 bases from V and 1 from J, leaving 7 bases between them. CDR3 size: 14 residues. The CDR3 DNA reads as TGCGCCAGCAGCTTGGCAGGGGTCCAAGAGACCCAGTACTTC. Protein sequence: CASSLAGVQETQYF.

Here the CDR3 reads CASSEAGWNTEAFF. CDR3 in DNA: TGTGCCAGCAGCGAGGCAGGGTGGAACACTGAAGCTTTCTTT. The V and J genes are TRBV5-6 and TRBJ1-1; the D gene is possibly TRBD1 (5 bases). Germline values: CDR1 SGHDT, CDR2 YYEEEE. The CDR3 runs 14 residues. V was trimmed by 4 bases and J by 1 base, leaving 11 bases between them.

The chain couples TRBV29-1 to TRBJ2-7; 10 bases map to TRBD2. The CDR3 covers 13 residues. Germline CDR1 is SQVTM and CDR2 is ANQGSEA. Losses at the gene ends were 5 bases for V and 1 base for J; bases not matched to a gene: 2. The CDR3 bases are TGCAGCGTTACGGGACTAGCGTCCTACGAGCAGTACTTC. Protein product: CSVTGLASYEQYF.

This chain connects TRBV30 to TRBJ2-5; TRBD1 agrees at 7 bases. The CDR3 runs 14 residues. The V segment lost 5 bases and the J segment 0 bases; nucleotides outside the gene matches: 6. Germline CDR1 GTSNPN, CDR2 SVGIG (reference sequence). CDR3 protein: CAWDRESYQETQYF. The CDR3 DNA reads as TGTGCCTGGGACAGGGAATCGTACCAAGAGACCCAGTACTTC.

The chain employs TRBV5-1 and TRBJ2-3; 11 bases fit TRBD2. J gave up 0 bases and V 5 bases, and 5 bases lay outside the gene matches. The germline V gene has CDR1 SGHRS and CDR2 YFSETQ. This CDR3 region has 16 residues. The CDR3 spells CASRTGTSGSTDTQYF. CDR3 DNA: TGCGCCAGCAGGACTGGGACTAGCGGTAGCACAGATACGCAGTATTTT.

The chain is built from TRBV19 and TRBJ2-3; no clear D. This CDR3 is built from 12 residues. Germline lookup yields CDR1 LNHDA and CDR2 SQIVND (reference sequence). V lost 5 bases and J lost 2, with 5 bases in between. CDR3 coding DNA: TGTGCCAGTAGTGCCTACACAGATACGCAGTATTTT. Translation gives CASSAYTDTQYF.